The rows below give T cell receptor beta chains drawn from one sample of a study of post-analysis software for immune sequencing data. TCRdb reprocessed the PCR reads via MiXCR and lists one record per CDR3 protein. The sample yields approximately 630,000 distinct CDR3 sequences, approximately 59% seen once. The source material was blood. These receptors originate from a girl aged 2 to 10 with multiple sclerosis. Each CDR3 is given with its conserved first and last residue. The D gene is left open where the match is weak. The size field is filled for only some rows; it gives once, few, many or a size class.

j_call | clone_size | v_call | d_call | cdr3_nt | cdr3_aa
TRBJ2-3 | - | TRBV4-1 | - | TGCGCCAGCAGCCAAGTGGCTCCCACAGATACGCAGTATTTT | CASSQVAPTDTQYF
TRBJ2-3 | few | TRBV7-2 | TRBD2 | TGTGCCAGCAGCTGGCCGTCGGGACTAGCGGGGAGCACAGATACGCAGTATTTT | CASSWPSGLAGSTDTQYF
TRBJ1-1 | - | TRBV4-1 | TRBD1 | TGCGCCAGCAGCCAAGATTCGGGACAGGGGCCCATGAACACTGAAGCTTTCTTT | CASSQDSGQGPMNTEAFF
TRBJ2-5 | - | TRBV6-5 | TRBD2 | TGTGCCAGCAGGCCAGCGGGGCAAGAGACCCAGTACTTC | CASRPAGQETQYF
TRBJ1-2 | - | TRBV12-3/TRBV12-4 | TRBD1 | TGTGCCAGCAGGGGGACAGGCTACTATGGCTACACCTTC | CASRGTGYYGYTF
TRBJ2-1 | few | TRBV20-1 | TRBD2 | TGCAGTGCTAGAGCGGGAGGGTTCGGTGAGCAGTTCTTC | CSARAGGFGEQFF
TRBJ2-5 | - | TRBV27 | TRBD1 | TGTGCCAGCACCTCGACCTGGGGAGGACAGGGGGAGATCCAGTACTTC | CASTSTWGGQGEIQYF
TRBJ2-3 | few | TRBV6-6 | - | TGTGCCAGCAGTTACTCTGAACGTGCAGATACGCAGTATTTT | CASSYSERADTQYF
TRBJ2-5 | - | TRBV29-1 | TRBD1 | TGCAGCCAGAAGCAGGGGGAAGGAGAGACCCAGTACTTC | CSQKQGEGETQYF
TRBJ2-3 | - | TRBV7-2 | - | TGTGCCAGCAGCTCCGCCACGTGGGGCAGGCGCACAGATACGCAGTATTTT | CASSSATWGRRTDTQYF
TRBJ1-2 | - | TRBV12-3/TRBV12-4 | - | TGTGCCAGCAGTCCCTTGACAGTTAACTATGGCTACACCTTC | CASSPLTVNYGYTF
TRBJ2-1 | - | TRBV9 | TRBD2 | TGTGCCAGCAGCCTACTGGGACTAGCGAACAATGAGCAGTTCTTC | CASSLLGLANNEQFF
TRBJ1-4 | - | TRBV7-9 | - | TGTGCCAGCAGCTTCGGGAGTGAAAAACTGTTTTTT | CASSFGSEKLFF
TRBJ2-7 | few | TRBV10-3 | TRBD1 | TGTGCCATCAGCGACAGGGTCGAGCAGTACTTC | CAISDRVEQYF
TRBJ2-5 | few | TRBV25-1 | TRBD1 | TGTGCCAGCAGTGCCCTGGGACAGGGGGAATCGGAGACCCAGTACTTC | CASSALGQGESETQYF
TRBJ2-7 | - | TRBV27 | - | TGTGCCAGCAGTCCGGGTAAGGGTGAACGTAGCTCCTACGAGCAGTACTTC | CASSPGKGERSSYEQYF
TRBJ1-2 | - | TRBV7-2 | - | TGTGCCAGCAGCTTAGATTGGGGGGCGCTTGACTATGGCTACACCTTC | CASSLDWGALDYGYTF
TRBJ2-1 | few | TRBV7-9 | - | TGTGCCAGCAGCCCGGGACTGTTGGATGAGCAGTTCTTC | CASSPGLLDEQFF
TRBJ1-2 | few | TRBV29-1 | - | TGCAGCGTCGCATCCAACGGCAGGGATAGCGGCTACACCTTC | CSVASNGRDSGYTF
TRBJ2-1 | - | TRBV6-2/TRBV6-3 | TRBD1 | TGTGCCAGCAGTTACTCCGGCAGGGGGCTAACAGGATCCTACAATGAGCAGTTCTTC | CASSYSGRGLTGSYNEQFF
TRBJ2-2 | - | TRBV10-2 | - | TGCGCCAGCAGTGTAAGGGCGGGGCGATCAACCGGGGAGCTGTTTTTT | CASSVRAGRSTGELFF
TRBJ2-1 | - | TRBV7-9 | - | TGTGCCAGCAGCGTAGTAGGGGTGAATGAGCAGTTCTTC | CASSVVGVNEQFF
TRBJ2-2 | - | TRBV3-1 | - | TGTGCCAGCACTTTAACGACCGGGGAGCTGTTTTTT | CASTLTTGELFF
TRBJ2-7 | few | TRBV19 | - | TGTGCCAGTAGTATAGTCTTCGGGGCAGCATACGAGCAGTACTTC | CASSIVFGAAYEQYF
TRBJ2-7 | - | TRBV6-2/TRBV6-3 | TRBD1 | TGTGCCAGCAATTTCCGGGACAGGGGGTCCCACTACGAGCAGTACTTC | CASNFRDRGSHYEQYF
TRBJ2-3 | - | TRBV14 | - | TGTGCCAGCAGCCAAGATCGGGGAGCCCTCAGTCATCAGTATTTT | CASSQDRGALSHQYF
TRBJ1-1 | - | TRBV12-3/TRBV12-4 | - | TGTGCCAGCAGTCCCTGGACAGTTAACACTGGAGCTTTCTTT | CASSPWTVNTGAFF
TRBJ2-5 | - | TRBV20-1 | - | TGCAGTGCTAGTTCCCGACGAGAGACCCAGTACTTC | CSASSRRETQYF
TRBJ2-1 | once | TRBV12-3/TRBV12-4 | TRBD1 | TGTGCCAGTAGTCCAACGACAGGGGCGTCCAATGAGCAGTTCTTC | CASSPTTGASNEQFF
TRBJ1-2 | - | TRBV29-1 | TRBD1 | TGCAGCGTTGAAGAAGACAGGGGGGATGGCTACACCTTC | CSVEEDRGDGYTF
TRBJ2-3 | few | TRBV11-2 | TRBD2 | TGTGCCAGCAGCAGGCGGGGGGGCCATATAGATACGCAGTATTTT | CASSRRGGHIDTQYF
TRBJ1-2 | - | TRBV2 | TRBD1 | TGTGCCAGCAGTATCGGACAGGGGGGGTATGGCTACACCTTC | CASSIGQGGYGYTF
TRBJ2-1 | once | TRBV20-1 | - | TGCAGTGCAGCCTCACATGGGAATGCCAACAATGAGCAGTTCTTC | CSAASHGNANNEQFF
TRBJ2-5 | - | TRBV7-8 | - | TGTGCCAGCAGCTTAGCGGGAGAAGGGATTCAAGAGACCCAGTACTTC | CASSLAGEGIQETQYF
TRBJ2-3 | - | TRBV29-1 | TRBD1 | TGCAGCGTCGAAAAACAGGGGGAAGATACGCAGTATTTT | CSVEKQGEDTQYF
TRBJ2-1 | few | TRBV10-3 | - | TGTGCCATCAGTGAGGGAGGGAGGAACAATGAGCAGTTCTTC | CAISEGGRNNEQFF
TRBJ2-3 | - | TRBV7-3 | TRBD2 | TGTGCCAGCAGCCCCCAGCGGGGTACAGATACGCAGTATTTT | CASSPQRGTDTQYF
TRBJ2-1 | - | TRBV20-1 | - | TGCAGTGCCCCCCAAGAGCAGGTGGTCCACAATGAGCAGTTCTTC | CSAPQEQVVHNEQFF
TRBJ1-5 | - | TRBV20-1 | - | TGCAGTGCTAGGGGCCCTGTAAATAGCAATCAGCCCCAGCATTTT | CSARGPVNSNQPQHF
TRBJ1-6 | few | TRBV10-3 | - | TGTGCCATCACCCCGGGAGGGTGGTCACCCCTCCACTTT | CAITPGGWSPLHF
TRBJ2-1 | - | TRBV6-5 | - | TGTGCCAGCAGTGAAGGACGGCTTTACGTGCAGTTCTTC | CASSEGRLYVQFF
TRBJ1-4 | few | TRBV2 | - | TGTGCCAGCGCGGTCCGGGAAACTAATGAAAAACTGTTTTTT | CASAVRETNEKLFF
TRBJ2-3 | - | TRBV20-1 | - | TGCAGTGCTAGAGATGGTCGGGGGCCGCGCACAGATACGCAGTATTTT | CSARDGRGPRTDTQYF
TRBJ2-7 | few | TRBV27 | TRBD1 | TGTGCCAGCAGTCTCCGGAGCACGGGACAGGGCTTATACGAGCAGTACTTC | CASSLRSTGQGLYEQYF
TRBJ2-7 | few | TRBV5-1 | TRBD1 | TGTGCCAGCAGCTTAGACAGGGACTACGAGCAGTACTTC | CASSLDRDYEQYF
TRBJ2-7 | once | TRBV6-1 | - | TGTGCCAGCAGGGCATCGGGACGGACCTACGAGCAGTACTTC | CASRASGRTYEQYF
TRBJ1-1 | few | TRBV6-5 | - | TGTGCCAGCAGCCTCGACGAAGGCACTGAAGCTTTCTTT | CASSLDEGTEAFF
TRBJ2-1 | - | TRBV20-1 | TRBD2 | TGCAGTGCTAGATACAGCGGGAGTACCCAATCCTACAATGAGCAGTTCTTC | CSARYSGSTQSYNEQFF
TRBJ2-7 | - | TRBV3-1 | - | TGTGCCAGCAGCCATGGTTCCGGTAGCTACGAGCAGTACTTC | CASSHGSGSYEQYF
TRBJ1-6 | few | TRBV6-1 | TRBD1 | TGTGCCAGCAGGGTGACAGGGGCGGATTCACCCCTCCACTTT | CASRVTGADSPLHF
TRBJ1-2 | - | TRBV30 | - | TGTGCCTGGGCCGGGGCACGGGGCCGTGGCTACACCTTC | CAWAGARGRGYTF